A single sample gave rise to the 25 T cell receptor beta chains below, sequenced in a study of spatial heterogeneity in lung cancer. Sample time point: sample taken at primary tumor resection. These TCRs are of unknown antigen specificity. One entry per CDR3 protein, called by TCRdb with MiXCR from the 5' RACE reads. The sample consists of some 3,500 distinct CDR3 sequences, 26% of them appearing once. Study-level findings and limits: Tumor mutation counts were tracked by expanded intratumoral alpha and beta TCR counts.

The source was lung tumor tissue, collected at surgery. The source is a male donor with early-stage non-small cell lung cancer.

As concerns this clonotype: In a library made to pick up alpha chains, this beta chain is a stray read with a size that means little. This rearrangement joins TRBV11-2 to TRBJ2-1, with D uncertain. In germline, CDR1 is SGHAT, CDR2 FQNNGV. Trimming left V 5 bases short and J 7 bases short, with 12 bases between. CDR3 size: 13 residues. CDR3 sequence reads: CASSPLIQNEQFF. CDR3 DNA sequence: TGTGCCAGCAGCCCCCTAATACAAAATGAGCAGTTCTTC. Supplemented by reference TRBV11-2 and TRBJ2-1, the full variable domain reads EAGVAQSPRYKIIEKRQSVAFWCNPISGHATLYWYQQILGQGPKLLIQFQNNGVVDDSQLPKDRFSAERLKGVDSTLKIQPAKLEDSAVYLCASSPLIQNEQFFGPGTRLTVL.

By share, this clonotype ranks as medium-sized. The library was designed around alpha chains, so this beta chain is a stray read whose abundance carries little weight. This chain uses TRBV20-1 with TRBJ1-5, with D maybe TRBD1 (6 bases). The CDR3 extends over 16 amino acids. CDR1 and CDR2 (germline): DFQATT, SNEGSKA (reference sequence). V lost 5 bases and J lost 2, with 19 bases in between. The CDR3 nucleotides are TGCAGTGCTCAAACCGGGGGCGGGAGTGGCAATCAGCCCCAGCATTTT. As protein: CSAQTGGGSGNQPQHF.

This clonotype is termed medium-sized. This beta chain is an unintended read in a library built for alpha chains; its size means little. The chain couples TRBV6-6 to TRBJ1-1, with 8 bases that match TRBD1. Germline trimming cut 6 bases from V and 4 bases from J; bases unmatched to any gene: 4. Looked up from germline, CDR1 is MNHNY and CDR2 is SVGAGI (reference sequence). The CDR3 covers 13 residues. The CDR3 region is CASRDRDGTEAFF. CDR3 sequence (DNA): TGTGCCAGCAGGGACAGGGATGGCACTGAAGCTTTCTTT.

This clonotype was recorded a few times. Little can be read into the size of this beta chain, an off-target read in a library designed for alpha chains. This chain joins TRBV7-9 and TRBJ2-5; TRBD2 might be the D (6 bases). V lost 2 bases and J lost 5, with 12 bases in between. The germline CDR1 and CDR2 sequences are SEHNR and FQNEAQ (reference sequence). This CDR3 has 14 amino acids. The CDR3 sequence is CASSLSGVKETQYF. The CDR3 bases are TGTGCCAGCAGCTTATCGGGGGTGAAGGAGACCCAGTACTTC. Using reference TRBV7-9 and TRBJ2-5 for the parts outside the CDR3, the full variable domain is DTGVSQNPRHKITKRGQNVTFRCDPISEHNRLYWYRQTLGQGPEFLTYFQNEAQLEKSRLLSDRFSAERPKGSFSTLEIQRTEQGDSAMYLCASSLSGVKETQYFGPGTRLLVL.

By proportion, this clonotype is medium-sized (0.01 to 0.1%). A library prepared for alpha chains yielded this beta chain as an off-target read; its size is of little meaning. The J gene is TRBJ1-5, the V gene TRBV6-1; D call uncertain. CDR3 size: 15 residues. CDR1 is MNHNS and CDR2 is SASEGT in the germline V gene. The V end lost 3 bases, the J end lost 0 bases, and 9 bases lay between the germline ends. The CDR3 region is CASSDLGPSNQPQHF. The CDR3 DNA reads as TGTGCCAGCAGTGACTTGGGCCCTAGCAATCAGCCCCAGCATTTT.

A note on this clonotype: This beta chain is an unintended read in a library built for alpha chains; its size means little. The chain carries TRBV3-1 and TRBJ1-4; D uncertain. The germline V gene encodes CDR1 LGHDT and CDR2 YNNKEL (reference sequence). This CDR3 spans 14 amino acids. V lost 2 bases and J lost 7, with 11 bases in between. The CDR3 coding sequence is TGTGCCAGCAGCCAATGGGCCCTAGGTGAAAAACTGTTTTTT. The encoded protein is CASSQWALGEKLFF.

By share of the sample, this clonotype is medium-sized (0.01 to 0.1%). Little can be read into the size of this beta chain, an off-target read in a library designed for alpha chains. J is TRBJ1-5 and V is TRBV28; no firm D call. Per the germline V gene, CDR1 is MDHEN and CDR2 is SYDVKM. Trimming pared 3 bases from V and 5 bases from J, leaving 5 bases between. CDR3 length equals 12 residues. CDR3 nucleotides: TGTGCCAGCAGTTTGGAGTATCAGCCCCAGCATTTT. Amino acids: CASSLEYQPQHF.

In its sample, this clonotype ranks as medium-sized (0.01 to 0.1%). This beta chain lies outside the target of a library built for alpha chains; its clone size means little. The rearrangement joins TRBV13 to TRBJ1-1; D remains ambiguous. V was cut by 2 bases and J by 1 base, with 14 bases left in between. Per the germline V gene, CDR1 is PRHDT and CDR2 is FYEKMQ (reference sequence). This CDR3 has 16 amino acids. As DNA, the CDR3 is TGTGCCAGCAGCTTAAAAGTCTCAGTCGGGAACACTGAAGCTTTCTTT. Its protein product is CASSLKVSVGNTEAFF.

By share, this clonotype counts as medium-sized (0.01 to 0.1%). Being off target in a library aimed at alpha chains, this beta chain has a size of little meaning. V gene TRBV12-3 or TRBV12-4 combines with J gene TRBJ2-3; the D is unclear. V lost 4 bases to trimming and J lost 6 bases, with 5 bases between them. This CDR3 is 11 amino acids long. CDR3 region: CASSYADTQYF. CDR3 coding DNA: TGTGCCAGCAGTTACGCGGATACGCAGTATTTT.

By its share, this clonotype is medium-sized. Because the library targeted alpha chains, this beta chain is an off-target read whose size means little. V gene TRBV20-1 combines with J gene TRBJ2-7, with D possibly matching TRBD2 (6 bases). This CDR3 has 13 amino acids. V lost 4 bases and J 0 bases, leaving 10 bases between the germline ends. Looked up from germline, CDR1 is DFQATT and CDR2 is SNEGSKA (reference sequence). Here the CDR3 DNA reads TGCAGTGCTACTAGCGAGACCTCCTACGAGCAGTACTTC. Translating it yields CSATSETSYEQYF.

In its sample, this clonotype is medium-sized (0.01 to 0.1%). This beta chain is a stray sequence in a library constructed for alpha chains; its clone size is not meaningful. This chain uses TRBV12-3 or TRBV12-4 with TRBJ2-3, with TRBD2 identical over 8 bases. This CDR3 region has 14 residues. The V gene end was trimmed by 2 bases and the J gene end by 5 bases; junction bases not matched to a gene: 3. The CDR3 nucleotides read TGTGCCAGCAGTTTACGGGGGGGGCTAGATACGCAGTATTTT. Translating it yields CASSLRGGLDTQYF.

In its sample, this clonotype was seen many times. One base away lies a much larger clone, so this may be a sequencing read error. Being off target in a library aimed at alpha chains, this beta chain has a size of little meaning. In DNA, the CDR3 is TGTGCCTGGACCAGGGGCGGTGAGCAGTTCTTC. Amino acid sequence: CAWTRGGEQFF. This chain links TRBV30 with TRBJ2-1, with D possibly being TRBD1 (6 bases). The CDR3 length is 11 residues. The germline V gene encodes CDR1 GTSNPN and CDR2 SVGIG (reference sequence). Trimming stripped 4 bases from V and 9 bases from J, with 10 bases between.

This clonotype has a handful of counts. As an off-target read in a library built for alpha chains, this beta chain has a frequency of little significance. The rearrangement joins TRBV6-5 to TRBJ2-1, with 11 bases matching TRBD1. The CDR3 runs 17 residues. The germline gives CDR1 MNHEY, CDR2 SVGAGI. With V trimmed by 2 bases and J by 2 bases, 5 bases remained unmatched. The CDR3 bases are TGTGCCAGCAGTTACGGGCCGGGACAGGGGGCCTACAATGAGCAGTTCTTC. Amino acids: CASSYGPGQGAYNEQFF.

About this clonotype itself: Because this beta chain is a stray read in a library intended to capture alpha chains, its abundance should not be given much weight. The gene calls are TRBV5-6 and TRBJ2-6; possibly TRBD1 for D (6 bases). The CDR3 is 17 residues long. V lost 4 bases and J 0 bases, leaving 14 bases between the germline ends. Germline V gene lookup returns CDR1 SGHDT and CDR2 YYEEEE. The CDR3 DNA reads TGTGCCAGCAGCACCTTGACAGGACGCTCTGGGGCCAACGTCCTGACTTTC. It encodes CASSTLTGRSGANVLTF.

This clonotype qualifies as medium-sized. A library made for alpha chains picked up this beta chain off target, so its size means little. The V gene is TRBV28, the J gene TRBJ2-2; TRBD1 matches at 10 bases. The CDR3 contains 14 residues. J lost 9 bases, V lost 5 bases, and 6 bases had no gene match. The germline V gene has CDR1 MDHEN and CDR2 SYDVKM. The DNA for the CDR3 is TGTGCCAGCAGTCTGACAGGGGGCTCCAGGGAGCTGTTTTTT. Translating it yields CASSLTGGSRELFF.

Note on this clonotype: This beta chain slipped into a library made for alpha chains as a stray read, so its size is not meaningful. The chain links TRBV11-3 to TRBJ2-1, with no clear D. The CDR3 sequence is 15 residues long. The V end was cut by 5 bases, the J end by 2 bases, with 13 bases between. Germline V gene data show CDR1 as SGHNT and CDR2 as YENEEA. The CDR3 DNA is TGTGCCAGCAGCCCCGAGGCTTCTCCCTACAATGAGCAGTTCTTC. This codes for CASSPEASPYNEQFF.

This clonotype is classed as medium-sized (0.01 to 0.1%). In a library made to pick up alpha chains, this beta chain is a stray read with a size that means little. The rearrangement links TRBV5-1 to TRBJ2-5; D uncertain. The V gene's germline CDR1 is SGHRS and CDR2 YFSETQ. The CDR3 length is 12 residues. Trimming pared 0 bases from V and 4 bases from J, leaving 4 bases between. The CDR3 sequence is CASSLVGETQYF. The CDR3 bases are TGCGCCAGCAGCTTGGTGGGAGAGACCCAGTACTTC.

This clonotype ranks as medium-sized. This beta chain turned up in a library designed for alpha chains; as an off-target read, its abundance says little. The chain combines TRBV5-1 with TRBJ1-1; D is ambiguous. CDR3 size: 15 residues. In germline, CDR1 is SGHRS, CDR2 YFSETQ. V shed 3 bases and J shed 2 bases, with 14 bases lying between them. CDR3 in DNA: TGCGCCAGCAGCTCGGGTCAACCAGGCAACACTGAAGCTTTCTTT. As protein: CASSSGQPGNTEAFF.

In the case of this clonotype: This beta chain represents an off-target read in a library built for alpha chains; its size is of limited meaning. The gene calls are TRBV29-1 and TRBJ2-1, with 9 bases lining up with TRBD2. This CDR3 has 12 residues. V was pared by 5 bases and J by 10 bases, with 6 bases of the junction left unmatched. Germline assignment: CDR1 SQVTM and CDR2 ANQGSEA. Here the CDR3 reads CSVRRLAEEQFF. The CDR3 DNA reads TGCAGCGTTCGCCGACTAGCGGAGGAGCAGTTCTTC.

This clonotype qualifies as medium-sized. Being off target in a library aimed at alpha chains, this beta chain has a size of little meaning. The V gene is TRBV5-1, the J gene TRBJ1-1; 7 positions match TRBD1. The CDR3 loop spans 16 amino acids. CDR1 and CDR2 (germline): SGHRS, YFSETQ. With 2 bases clipped from V and 1 base from J, the junction kept 8 bases outside the gene matches. This CDR3 is CASSLITGTANTEAFF. The CDR3 region has the DNA TGCGCCAGCAGCTTAATTACCGGGACAGCGAACACTGAAGCTTTCTTT.

This clonotype occurred once. The library was designed around alpha chains, so this beta chain is a stray read whose abundance carries little weight. V gene TRBV6-2 or TRBV6-3 combines with J gene TRBJ1-5; D unresolved. The CDR3 covers 15 residues. The germline V and J ends were trimmed by 0 bases and 6 bases, with 12 bases remaining between them. Germline loops: CDR1 MNHEY, CDR2 SVGEGT. CDR3 in amino acids: CASSYSPERGQPQHF. The CDR3 DNA reads as TGTGCCAGCAGTTACTCGCCGGAGCGGGGTCAGCCCCAGCATTTT.

About this clonotype: A library made for alpha chains picked up this beta chain off target, so its size means little. The chain recombines TRBV6-6 with TRBJ2-7, with D possibly TRBD2 on 5 matching bases. The CDR3 sequence is 14 residues long. V was trimmed by 5 bases and J by 2 bases, leaving 13 bases between them. Germline V gene data show CDR1 as MNHNY and CDR2 as SVGAGI (reference sequence). The CDR3 nucleotides are TGTGCCAGCAGTGGTTCGAGGGCAGCCTACGAGCAGTACTTC. Translated, it gives CASSGSRAAYEQYF.

By share of the sample, this clonotype is medium-sized (0.01 to 0.1%). Since the library was made to target alpha chains, this beta chain is a stray read and its abundance is not meaningful. The CDR3 protein is CASSEYALTDTQYF. In DNA form, the CDR3 reads TGTGCCAGCAGTGAATATGCTCTCACAGATACGCAGTATTTT. The rearrangement links TRBV25-1 to TRBJ2-3; D unclear. V lost 0 bases and J lost 2, with 6 bases in between. The CDR3 consists of 14 residues. Germline V gene lookup returns CDR1 MGHDK and CDR2 SYGVNS.

This clonotype was seen at least ten times. This beta chain is a stray sequence in a library constructed for alpha chains; its clone size is not meaningful. The chain is built from TRBV10-3 and TRBJ2-1, with D possibly TRBD2 on 6 matching bases. Trimming took 3 bases from V and 9 from J, leaving 12 bases between them. Germline values: CDR1 ENHRY, CDR2 SYGVKD. The CDR3 has 13 amino acids. CDR3 coding DNA: TGTGCCATCAGTGAATTGCTAGCGCCTGAGCAGTTCTTC. The encoded protein is CAISELLAPEQFF.

Judged by abundance, this clonotype is medium-sized. This beta chain is off target for a library built for alpha chains, so its abundance means little. The CDR3, as DNA: TGTGCCTGGGGTCGACAGGCTACCTACGAGCAGTACGTC. Translating gives CAWGRQATYEQYV. The chain couples TRBV30 to TRBJ2-7; D perhaps matches TRBD1 (6 bases). This CDR3 has 13 residues. Trimming pared 5 bases from V and 2 bases from J, leaving 13 bases between. Germline values: CDR1 GTSNPN, CDR2 SVGIG (reference sequence).